Presented here are 3 T cell receptor beta chains from one specimen sequenced in a study of prognosis after radiotherapy for stage I lung cancer. Amplification of the TCR beta CDR3 (from genomic DNA) was done by two-round multiplex PCR. Each TRBV and TRBJ gene had its own primer in the first PCR round. TCRdb reprocessed the multiplex PCR reads via MiXCR and lists one record per CDR3 protein. The repertoire holds about 36,000 distinct CDR3 sequences, with approximately 29% as singletons. Sequencing was performed on PBMCs, taken before or after stereotactic body radiation therapy (not recorded which). The receptors here all came from a donor older than 45 with non-small cell lung cancer.

Judged by abundance, this clonotype is medium-sized. The gene calls are TRBV7-2 and TRBJ1-2, with D unresolved. Germline loops: CDR1 SGHTA, CDR2 FQGNSA. The V gene lost 5 bases and the J gene lost 4 bases, with 11 bases spanning the gap. This CDR3 has 13 residues. CDR3 in DNA: TGTGCCAGCAGCGAATCAGGTCTCTATGGCTACACCTTC. Amino acids: CASSESGLYGYTF.

The table lists this clonotype with many counts. This chain joins TRBV28 and TRBJ2-7, with D possibly being TRBD1 (6 bases). CDR3 length: 14 residues. With 7 bases removed from V and 3 bases from J, the gap between germline ends came to 16 bases. CDR1 and CDR2 (germline): MDHEN, SYDVKM. The CDR3 nucleotides are TGTGCCAGCACCAAACAGGGAATAGGCTACGAGCAGTACTTC. Its translation is CASTKQGIGYEQYF. Complete variable domain (other parts from reference TRBV28 and TRBJ2-7): DVKVTQSSRYLVKRTGEKVFLECVQDMDHENMFWYRQDPGLGLRLIYFSYDVKMKEKGDIPEGYSVSREKKERFSLILESASTNQTSMYLCASTKQGIGYEQYFGPGTRLTVT.

The sample holds one count of this clonotype. The rearrangement joins TRBV27 to TRBJ1-2, with a tentative D call TRBD1 (6 bases). The CDR3 sequence is 15 residues long. CDR1 MNHEY and CDR2 SMNVEV come from the germline V gene (reference sequence). V lost 6 bases and J 1 base, leaving 15 bases between the germline ends. The CDR3 nucleotides read TGTGCCAGCAGGAGAGGACAGAGATATAACTATGGCTACACCTTC. It is translated as CASRRGQRYNYGYTF.